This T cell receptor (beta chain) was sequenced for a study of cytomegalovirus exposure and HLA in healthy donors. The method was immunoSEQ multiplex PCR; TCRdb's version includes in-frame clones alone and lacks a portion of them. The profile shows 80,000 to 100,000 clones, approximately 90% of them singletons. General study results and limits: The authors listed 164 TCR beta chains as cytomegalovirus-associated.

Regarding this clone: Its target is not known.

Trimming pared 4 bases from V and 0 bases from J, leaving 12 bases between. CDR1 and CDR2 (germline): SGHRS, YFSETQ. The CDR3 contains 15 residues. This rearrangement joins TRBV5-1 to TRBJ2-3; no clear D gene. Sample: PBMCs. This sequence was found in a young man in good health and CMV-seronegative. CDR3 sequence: CASSSELLSTDTQYF. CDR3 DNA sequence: TGCGCCAGCAGCAGCGAGCTACTTAGCACAGATACGCAGTATTTT.